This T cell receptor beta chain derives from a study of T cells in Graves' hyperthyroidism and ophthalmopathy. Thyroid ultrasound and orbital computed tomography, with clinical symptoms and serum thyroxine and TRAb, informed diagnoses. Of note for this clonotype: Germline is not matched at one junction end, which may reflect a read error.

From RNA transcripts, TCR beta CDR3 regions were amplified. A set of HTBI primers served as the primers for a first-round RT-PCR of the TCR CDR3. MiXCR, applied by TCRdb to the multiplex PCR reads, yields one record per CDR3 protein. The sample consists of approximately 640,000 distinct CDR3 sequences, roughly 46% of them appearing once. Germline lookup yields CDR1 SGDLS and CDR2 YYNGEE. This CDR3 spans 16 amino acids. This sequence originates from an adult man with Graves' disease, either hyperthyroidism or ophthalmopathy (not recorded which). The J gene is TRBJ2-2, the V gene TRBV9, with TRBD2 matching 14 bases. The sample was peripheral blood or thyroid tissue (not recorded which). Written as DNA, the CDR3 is TGCGCCAGCAGACTAGCGGGGGGGCGTAAGACCGGGGAGCTGTTTTTT. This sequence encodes CASRLAGGRKTGELFF.